The rows below give T cell receptor beta chains drawn from one sample of a study of regulatory T cells in long-lasting Graves disease. In TCRdb, the multiplex PCR reads were re-called with MiXCR into one record per CDR3 protein. The data contain 400,000 to 550,000 distinct CDR3 sequences, under 15% of them singletons. The data also belong to a second study, concerning T cells in Graves' hyperthyroidism and ophthalmopathy.

The sample here was peripheral blood mononuclear cells (PBMCs), taken at new diagnosis, from a patient treated with antithyroid drugs. The origin of the receptors is a woman in her thirties with Graves disease. CDR3s include the opening cysteine and the closing phenylalanine or tryptophan. The D gene is left open where the match is weak. A row's size may be missing; if present it is once, few, many or a size class.

>TRBJ2-7|NA|TRBV12-3/TRBV12-4|many
TGTGCCAGCAGAAAGAGCTACGAGCAGTACTTC
CASRKSYEQYF
>TRBJ2-1|NA|TRBV5-1|many
TGCGCCAGCACCATCCTACGTACAGGGCTCAATGAGCAGTTCTTC
CASTILRTGLNEQFF
>TRBJ2-1|TRBD1|TRBV11-2|many
TGTGCCAGCAGCGGTCGGACAGGGTTGCACTACAATGAGCAGTTCTTC
CASSGRTGLHYNEQFF
>TRBJ2-7|NA|TRBV18|few
TGTGCCAGCTCACCGTACGATCCAGGGACCGCCTACGAGCAGTACTTC
CASSPYDPGTAYEQYF
>TRBJ2-7|NA|TRBV6-1|many
TGTGCCAGCAGCCGGAGAGGGATCGAGCAGTACTTC
CASSRRGIEQYF
>TRBJ2-3|TRBD2|TRBV5-4|few
TGTGCCAGCAGCTTTCTAGCGGGGGAAGATACGCAGTATTTT
CASSFLAGEDTQYF
>TRBJ2-3|NA|TRBV29-1|few
TGCAGCGTGAGGGGGGATACGCAGTATTTT
CSVRGDTQYF
>TRBJ2-1|TRBD2|TRBV6-2/TRBV6-3|NA
TGCGCCAGCAGTGAGTTCCGGACTAGCGGGAGGGGGCGTGGGGAGCAGTTCTTC
CASSEFRTSGRGRGEQFF
>TRBJ2-2|TRBD2|TRBV28|many
TGTGCCAGCTTCAGCGGGGCGTATTATTCCGGGGAGCTGTTTTTT
CASFSGAYYSGELFF
>TRBJ2-3|NA|TRBV20-1|many
TGCAGTGCTAGAGATGGTAGGGGGGATACGCAGTATTTT
CSARDGRGDTQYF
>TRBJ2-5|NA|TRBV5-4|few
TGTGCCAGCAGCTTGGATGGAGTCCAAGAGACCCAGTACTTC
CASSLDGVQETQYF
>TRBJ2-1|TRBD2|TRBV4-1|few
TGCGCCAGCAGCCAAGGGGCGGCTAGCGGGTTCTACAATGAGCAGTTCTTC
CASSQGAASGFYNEQFF
>TRBJ2-5|TRBD2|TRBV6-1|NA
TGTGCCAGCAGTCCTAGCGGGAGTGGGGCGATGGCCCAGTACTTC
CASSPSGSGAMAQYF
>TRBJ2-1|TRBD2|TRBV12-3/TRBV12-4|few
TGTGCCAGCAGTTCCGCCCTAGCGGGAGGGCACAATGAGCAGTTCTTC
CASSSALAGGHNEQFF
>TRBJ1-1|NA|TRBV30|many
TGTGCCTGGAGTAGGTCGGATACTGAAGCTTTCTTT
CAWSRSDTEAFF
>TRBJ2-7|TRBD2|TRBV3-1|many
TGTGCCAGCAGCCAATCGGGAGGGACCTACGAGCAGTACTTC
CASSQSGGTYEQYF
>TRBJ1-3|NA|TRBV7-9|NA
TGTGCCAGCAGCTTTGACAGGATGGGAAACACCATATATTTT
CASSFDRMGNTIYF
>TRBJ1-1|NA|TRBV6-1|NA
TGTGCCAGCAGGGCGGACAGATTGAACACTGAAGCTTTCTTT
CASRADRLNTEAFF
>TRBJ2-1|NA|TRBV10-3|many
TGTGCCATCAGGGCTAGAATAAATCTCGGCGGTCACAATGAGCAGTTCTTC
CAIRARINLGGHNEQFF
>TRBJ1-6|NA|TRBV20-1|few
TGCAGTGCTAGAGTAGGACAGTATAATTCACCCCTCCACTTT
CSARVGQYNSPLHF
>TRBJ2-5|NA|TRBV14|many
TGTGCCAGCCGCAGAACGGAGGCGGGGAAAGAGACCCAGTACTTC
CASRRTEAGKETQYF
>TRBJ2-6|NA|TRBV12-3/TRBV12-4|many
TGTGCCAGCAGTTTGGAGGTCTCTGGGGCCAACGTCCTGACTTTC
CASSLEVSGANVLTF
>TRBJ2-1|NA|TRBV20-1|few
TGCAGTGCTAGAGTGCTGGAGAGCAACAATGAGCAGTTCTTC
CSARVLESNNEQFF
>TRBJ2-1|NA|TRBV29-1|many
TGCAGCGTTGATCCCGCGGGACGGAATTACAATGAGCAGTTCTTC
CSVDPAGRNYNEQFF
>TRBJ2-1|NA|TRBV30|few
TGTGCCTGGAGTGTGCGGGGCGGGATCGATGAGCAGTTCTTC
CAWSVRGGIDEQFF
>TRBJ2-3|TRBD2|TRBV5-1|few
TGCGCCGGCAAGAGAGGGACTAGGGAGGAAGATACGCAGTATTTT
CAGKRGTREEDTQYF
>TRBJ1-2|TRBD1|TRBV27|many
TGTGCCAGCAGCCTATGGGGGACAGGGGAGTACTATGGCTACACCTTC
CASSLWGTGEYYGYTF
>TRBJ1-5|TRBD1|TRBV20-1|many
TGCAGTGCTGAAGACAGGGGGAATCAGCCCCAGCATTTT
CSAEDRGNQPQHF
>TRBJ2-1|NA|TRBV11-3|many
TGTGCCAGTAAAATGGCGGGACCCCCCGGGGAGCAGTTCTTC
CASKMAGPPGEQFF
>TRBJ1-1|NA|TRBV7-9|NA
TGTGCCAGCAGCGGCGTCATACTCTCTGAAGCTTTCTTT
CASSGVILSEAFF
>TRBJ2-1|NA|TRBV14|NA
TGTGCCAGCAGCCAAGGCGGAGGGCAGTTCTTC
CASSQGGGQFF
>TRBJ1-1|TRBD1|TRBV10-3|many
TGTGCCATCAGTGACTGGACAGGGGGTGACACTGAAGCTTTCTTT
CAISDWTGGDTEAFF
>TRBJ2-7|TRBD2|TRBV7-9|many
TGTGCCAGCAGCTATTCTAGCGGGAGTCGCAGCGAGCAGTACTTC
CASSYSSGSRSEQYF
>TRBJ1-6|TRBD1|TRBV19|NA
TGTGCCAGCGCCGACAGGGGGAACGCCTATAATTCACCCCTCCACTTT
CASADRGNAYNSPLHF
>TRBJ1-2|NA|TRBV15|NA
TGTGCCACCAGCAGAGATCCCAGTTATGGCTACACCTTC
CATSRDPSYGYTF
>TRBJ2-7|NA|TRBV3-1|many
TGTGCCAGCAGCCGCAGCCCGGGTGATGGGCTGAGTGAGCAGTACTTC
CASSRSPGDGLSEQYF
>TRBJ1-2|NA|TRBV12-3/TRBV12-4|NA
TGTGCCAGCAGTTTACCCTATTCTTATGGCTACACCTTC
CASSLPYSYGYTF
>TRBJ1-1|TRBD1|TRBV12-3/TRBV12-4|many
TGTGCCAGCAGTTTGACAGGGGGCTCGTTCACTGAAGCTTTCTTT
CASSLTGGSFTEAFF
>TRBJ1-2|NA|TRBV20-1|NA
TGCAGTGCTAGAGATCTGGGCAGGATAGGTGGCTACACCTTC
CSARDLGRIGGYTF
>TRBJ2-3|NA|TRBV7-8|many
TGTGCCAGCGCCAGGGACCTCACAGATACGCAGTATTTT
CASARDLTDTQYF
>TRBJ1-5|NA|TRBV18|many
TGTGCCAGCTCACCACCGGGTCTAGGGGGGCCCCAGCATTTT
CASSPPGLGGPQHF